The clone carrying this T cell receptor (beta chain) occurred a few times. Its antigen is as yet unknown. The sample comes from a study of T cell responses to AZD1222 COVID-19 vaccine. General study results and limits: Spike-specific TCR repertoires showed rising breadth and depth after two AZD1222 doses. Vaccine-associated CD4 TCRs spanned spike, dominant at 160-218 and 743-854. Clonal diversity was possibly underestimated; the donors were predominantly white British and more often female.

Assay used: immunoSEQ multiplex PCR; TCRdb lists only in-frame clones, some missing. The sample lists approximately 110,000 clones; nearly 90% were seen once. The CDR3 contains 15 residues. CDR1 is MNHEY, CDR2 SVGAGI, per germline. V lost 6 bases, J lost 7 bases, and 19 bases lay in between. This sequence was found in an adult in good health. The sequences come from peripheral blood, collected on day 0 of AZD1222 vaccination. J is TRBJ1-5 and V is TRBV6-5; possible D gene TRBD1, 6 bases. CDR3 loop: CASRPARVTGQPQHF. The CDR3 region has the DNA TGTGCCAGCAGGCCTGCCAGGGTAACAGGGCAGCCCCAGCATTTT.